This note documents a single T cell receptor beta chain sequence. This entry belongs to a study of patients and donors after allogeneic stem cell transplantation. Trimming removed 2 bases at V and 5 bases at J, with 7 bases between. CDR3 length: 12 residues. Germline CDR1 is LGHDT and CDR2 is YNNKEL (reference sequence). TCRdb redid the calling of the RT-PCR reads with MiXCR, one entry per CDR3 protein. The table includes some 960,000 distinct CDR3 sequences, over 15% detected once. This chain links TRBV3-1 with TRBJ2-7; D remains unclear. The sequenced sample was blood, either unsorted or a sorted T cell fraction (not recorded which). The clonotype was recovered from a human donor who was either an allogeneic HSCT recipient or a stem cell or donor lymphocyte infusion donor (not recorded which). It is not recorded whose cells these are; they may come from a transplant donor. The CDR3 sequence is CASSQKGDEQYF. The CDR3 region has the DNA TGTGCCAGCAGCCAAAAGGGCGACGAGCAGTACTTC.